A single sample gave rise to the 31 T cell receptor beta chains below, sequenced in a study of shared clonotypes between healthy human individuals. The protocol was immunoSEQ multiplex PCR, while the TCRdb copy is restricted to in-frame clones and leaves out a portion. This sample has millions of clones, with 85% to 95% found just once. The specimen was naive CD4+ T cells sorted from blood. The subset denotes: CD45RA+ positively selected. These receptors were obtained from a man younger than 35 in good health.

The chain carries TRBV7-9 and TRBJ2-3; 11 nucleotides line up with TRBD2. The J segment lost 0 bases and the V segment lost 5 bases, leaving 4 bases of the junction unmatched. CDR3 length equals 16 residues. The germline V gene has CDR1 SEHNR and CDR2 FQNEAQ (reference sequence). The CDR3 bases are TGTGCCAGCAGCCTTACTAGCGGGAGAAGCACAGATACGCAGTATTTT. Its protein product is CASSLTSGRSTDTQYF.

The V gene is TRBV30, the J gene TRBJ1-6; a possible D gene is TRBD1 (6 bases). The CDR3 spans 15 residues. CDR1 is GTSNPN, CDR2 SVGIG, per germline (reference sequence). The V and J ends lost 3 bases and 7 bases respectively, with 16 bases between them. DNA for the CDR3: TGTGCCTGGAGGGGCCAGGGGTTAAGAAATTCACCCCTCCACTTT. Protein: CAWRGQGLRNSPLHF.

This clone was counted only a few times. This sequence joins TRBV10-3 and TRBJ2-2, with D possibly matching TRBD1 (5 bases). The CDR3 length is 15 residues. Germline V gene data show CDR1 as ENHRY and CDR2 as SYGVKD. Trimming cost V 7 bases and J 6 bases, with 18 bases left between them. The CDR3 protein is CAINPSGPAAGELFF. CDR3 DNA sequence: TGTGCCATCAATCCCTCAGGGCCGGCGGCCGGGGAGCTGTTTTTT.

The chain employs TRBV28 and TRBJ2-3; 7 positions agree with TRBD2. CDR1 MDHEN and CDR2 SYDVKM come from the germline V gene. This CDR3 spans 14 amino acids. V lost 6 bases to trimming and J lost 0 bases; unmatched junction nucleotides: 3. CDR3 protein: CASRPAGSTDTQYF. In DNA form, the CDR3 reads TGTGCCAGCAGACCAGCGGGGAGCACAGATACGCAGTATTTT.

The genes are TRBV5-1 and TRBJ2-2; the match to TRBD2 covers 14 bases. Germline CDR1 is SGHRS and CDR2 is YFSETQ. The CDR3 covers 17 residues. Unmatched junction bases numbered 5, after V lost 3 bases and J lost 4 bases. In DNA, the CDR3 is TGCGCCAGCAGCTCTGGGGGACTAGCGGGAGCCACCGGGGAGCTGTTTTTT. It codes for CASSSGGLAGATGELFF.

As DNA, the CDR3 is TGTGCCAGCAGCTCCGGACTAGTGGCAGAGACCCAGTACTTC. This gives the protein CASSSGLVAETQYF. This chain uses TRBV7-8 with TRBJ2-5, with 7 bases aligning to TRBD2. CDR3 length: 14 amino acids. Germline assignment: CDR1 SGHVS and CDR2 FQNEAQ. The V and J ends lost 4 bases and 4 bases, in that order; junction bases with no gene match: 6.

The chain uses TRBV10-3 and TRBJ2-3; 7 bases map to TRBD1. The CDR3 is 13 amino acids. Germline CDR1 is ENHRY and CDR2 is SYGVKD. With 8 bases clipped from V and 2 bases from J, the junction kept 4 bases outside the gene matches. Here the CDR3 DNA reads TGTGCCATCCACAGGGGATCCACAGATACGCAGTATTTT. Translating gives CAIHRGSTDTQYF.

The chain joins TRBV18 to TRBJ1-2; TRBD1 matches 8 bases. V trimming: 3 bases; J trimming: 0 bases; junction bases outside the gene matches: 3. From germline, CDR1 is KGHSH and CDR2 LQKENI. This CDR3 is 15 amino acids long. The CDR3 region is CASSPDRVSNYGYTF. CDR3 coding DNA: TGTGCCAGCTCACCGGACAGGGTTTCTAACTATGGCTACACCTTC.

J is TRBJ1-5 and V is TRBV11-2, with D hard to call. The germline CDR1 and CDR2 sequences are SGHAT and FQNNGV. The V gene lost 0 bases and the J gene lost 1 base, with 4 bases spanning the gap. The CDR3 runs to 14 residues. The CDR3 region has the DNA TGTGCCAGCAGCTTAGACATAAGCAATCAGCCCCAGCATTTT. Translation gives CASSLDISNQPQHF.

The chain combines TRBV5-1 with TRBJ2-2, with 9 bases matching TRBD1. Germline CDR1 SGHRS, CDR2 YFSETQ. J lost 0 bases, V lost 3 bases, and 6 bases had no gene match. The CDR3 sequence is 17 residues long. CDR3 DNA sequence: TGCGCCAGCAGCTCGTCCGGACAGGGGACGAACACCGGGGAGCTGTTTTTT. Translated: CASSSSGQGTNTGELFF.

In regard to this clone: Additional DNA sequences in this sample encode the identical CDR3. The chain uses TRBV28 and TRBJ1-2; 9 nucleotides align to TRBD1. CDR3 size: 13 residues. Germline V gene lookup returns CDR1 MDHEN and CDR2 SYDVKM. With V trimmed by 6 bases and J by 4 bases, 3 bases remained unmatched. CDR3 in amino acids: CASSLTGGYGYTF. The CDR3 coding sequence is TGTGCCAGCAGCTTGACAGGGGGCTATGGCTACACCTTC.

On this clone itself: The same CDR3 also results from other DNA sequences found in this sample. The CDR3 DNA reads TGCGCCAGCAGCTTGGTTGGCACCGGGGAGCTGTTTTTT. Its protein is CASSLVGTGELFF. This chain links TRBV5-1 with TRBJ2-2; D gene unclear. The germline V and J ends were trimmed by 0 bases and 4 bases, with 4 bases remaining between them. The CDR3 length is 13 residues. Germline V gives CDR1 SGHRS, CDR2 YFSETQ.

The J gene is TRBJ2-7, the V gene TRBV7-8, with TRBD2 matching over 8 bases. Germline values: CDR1 SGHVS, CDR2 FQNEAQ. The CDR3 loop spans 13 amino acids. V trimming: 2 bases; J trimming: 3 bases; junction bases outside the gene matches: 0. Written as DNA, the CDR3 is TGTGCCAGCAGCTTAACTAGCGGCTACGAGCAGTACTTC. Encoded protein: CASSLTSGYEQYF. Full variable domain (outside the CDR3, taken from reference TRBV7-8 and TRBJ2-7): GAGVSQSPRYKVAKRGQDVALRCDPISGHVSLFWYQQALGQGPEFLTYFQNEAQLDKSGLPSDRFFAERPEGSVSTLKIQRTQQEDSAVYLCASSLTSGYEQYFGPGTRLTVT.

This sequence joins TRBV6-1 and TRBJ2-5, with D possibly matching TRBD2 (7 bases). This CDR3 contains 14 residues. The V and J ends lost 3 bases and 2 bases respectively, with 10 bases between them. Germline V lookup: CDR1 MNHNS, CDR2 SASEGT. CDR3 nucleotide sequence: TGTGCCAGCAGTGAGGCGGGGGCACAAGAGACCCAGTACTTC. Protein product: CASSEAGAQETQYF.

DNA of the CDR3: TGTGCCAGCAGCTTCTACTTAGACAGGCATCAAGAGACCCAGTACTTC. Translation gives CASSFYLDRHQETQYF. The genes are TRBV7-9 and TRBJ2-5, with a weak D call TRBD1 (6 bases). V lost 3 bases and J lost 2, with 16 bases in between. The CDR3 is made up of 16 amino acids. Germline loops: CDR1 SEHNR, CDR2 FQNEAQ (reference sequence).

With regard to this clone: Likely a read error: the CDR3 ends without its conserved phenylalanine or tryptophan. The chain has TRBV28 and TRBJ1-6; weak D call: TRBD1 (5 bases). V was shortened by 6 bases and J by 13 bases, with 13 bases between the two germline ends. Per the germline V gene, CDR1 is MDHEN and CDR2 is SYDVKM. CDR3 length: 12 residues. This CDR3 reads CASRGPSIPLHL. In DNA form, the CDR3 reads TGTGCCAGCAGGGGACCTTCTATCCCCCTCCACCTT.

This clone was seen a single time. The rearrangement uses TRBV29-1 and TRBJ2-4; D possibly corresponds to TRBD2 (5 bases). V was clipped by 2 bases and J by 0 bases, with 11 bases between them. The CDR3 consists of 15 residues. The germline gives CDR1 SQVTM, CDR2 ANQGSEA. The CDR3 nucleotides read TGCAGCGTTGAAATAGCGACGGTAGCCAAAAACATTCAGTACTTC. It translates to CSVEIATVAKNIQYF. The complete variable domain, with remaining parts taken from reference TRBV29-1 and TRBJ2-4, reads SAVISQKPSRDICQRGTSLTIQCQVDSQVTMMFWYRQQPGQSLTLIATANQGSEATYESGFVIDKFPISRPNLTFSTLTVSNMSPEDSSIYLCSVEIATVAKNIQYFGAGTRLSVL.

The chain combines TRBV9 with TRBJ2-3, with TRBD2 matching 9 bases. This CDR3 region has 18 residues. The V segment lost 0 bases and the J segment 4 bases; nucleotides outside the gene matches: 12. From germline, CDR1 is SGDLS and CDR2 YYNGEE. The CDR3 DNA is TGTGCCAGCAGCGTAGGCGGAGCGGGGGGTATTTCGGCAGATACGCAGTATTTT. It is translated as CASSVGGAGGISADTQYF.

V usage is TRBV12-5 and J usage is TRBJ2-7, with 9 bases aligning to TRBD1. The germline CDR1 and CDR2 sequences are LGHNT and FRNRAP. The V and J ends lost 4 bases and 7 bases, in that order; junction bases with no gene match: 8. This CDR3 spans 14 amino acids. This chain's CDR3 is CASGSGQGGEEQYF. DNA of the CDR3: TGTGCTAGTGGTTCGGGACAGGGAGGAGAAGAGCAGTACTTC.

V gene TRBV19 combines with J gene TRBJ1-5; D is possibly TRBD1 (5 bases). This CDR3 contains 17 residues. V lost 1 base, J lost 3 bases, and 16 bases lay in between. Germline assignment: CDR1 LNHDA and CDR2 SQIVND (reference sequence). CDR3 nucleotide sequence: TGTGCCAGTAGTATAGTAGGGGTCTTGGGGCTCAATCAGCCCCAGCATTTT. Its translation: CASSIVGVLGLNQPQHF. Using reference TRBV19 and TRBJ1-5 for the parts outside the CDR3, the full variable domain is DGGITQSPKYLFRKEGQNVTLSCEQNLNHDAMYWYRQDPGQGLRLIYYSQIVNDFQKGDIAEGYSVSREKKESFPLTVTSAQKNPTAFYLCASSIVGVLGLNQPQHFGDGTRLSIL.

The V and J genes are TRBV6-5 and TRBJ2-7; unclear D gene. The germline V and J ends were trimmed by 0 bases and 2 bases, with 8 bases remaining between them. This CDR3 has 14 residues. Germline CDR1 and CDR2: MNHEY and SVGAGI. In DNA form, the CDR3 reads TGTGCCAGCAGTTACTCTCGGCAGACCTACGAGCAGTACTTC. It codes for CASSYSRQTYEQYF.

Turning to this clone: At the DNA level, this CDR3 is encoded by other sequences in the same sample as well. V usage is TRBV7-2 and J usage is TRBJ2-7; 7 nucleotides line up with TRBD1. Germline V gene sequence: CDR1 SGHTA, CDR2 FQGNSA. The CDR3 is made up of 13 amino acids. Trimming cost V 4 bases and J 2 bases; bases outside gene matches: 2. The CDR3 DNA follows: TGTGCCAGCAGCTCCCAGGGGGCCTACGAGCAGTACTTC. It specifies CASSSQGAYEQYF.

CDR3: CASRGLPAGTDTQYF. Written as DNA, the CDR3 is TGTGCCAGTAGGGGCCTGCCGGCGGGCACAGATACGCAGTATTTT. This chain links TRBV19 with TRBJ2-3; D gene ambiguous. Trimming removed 6 bases at V and 1 base at J, with 14 bases between. Germline V gene lookup returns CDR1 LNHDA and CDR2 SQIVND (reference sequence). There are 15 residues in the CDR3.

The chain combines TRBV7-8 with TRBJ1-4; the D gene is possibly TRBD1 (5 bases). The germline CDR1 and CDR2 sequences are SGHVS and FQNEAQ. The ends were cut back, 3 bases at V and 4 bases at J, with 9 bases in the middle. This CDR3 has 14 residues. The CDR3: CASSFRQYNEKLFF. The CDR3 DNA follows: TGTGCCAGCAGCTTTCGACAGTATAATGAAAAACTGTTTTTT.

This chain joins TRBV11-2 and TRBJ1-6; TRBD1 agrees at 8 bases. Germline loops: CDR1 SGHAT, CDR2 FQNNGV. This CDR3 spans 15 amino acids. V lost 5 bases and J lost 10; bases outside the gene matches: 10. This chain's CDR3 is CASSPGGAGWSPLHF. CDR3 in DNA: TGTGCCAGCAGCCCAGGGGGCGCGGGGTGGTCACCCCTCCACTTT. Full variable domain (rest looked up from reference TRBV11-2 and TRBJ1-6): EAGVAQSPRYKIIEKRQSVAFWCNPISGHATLYWYQQILGQGPKLLIQFQNNGVVDDSQLPKDRFSAERLKGVDSTLKIQPAKLEDSAVYLCASSPGGAGWSPLHFGNGTRLTVT.

Details on this clone: This same CDR3 is encoded by further DNA sequences in the sample. The rearrangement uses TRBV30 and TRBJ1-4; TRBD1 is a possible D gene (5 bases). CDR1 is GTSNPN and CDR2 is SVGIG in the germline V gene (reference sequence). The CDR3 totals 13 residues. V lost 1 base, J lost 8 bases, and 11 bases lay in between. Written as DNA, the CDR3 is TGTGCCTGGAGTGGCCAGGGTGGGGAAAAACTGTTTTTT. It is translated as CAWSGQGGEKLFF.

This clone has only a few counts. This CDR3 is also generated by other DNA sequences in the sample. CDR3 sequence (DNA): TGTGCCAGCAGTCCGGGACCGACGAACACTGAAGCTTTCTTT. Protein: CASSPGPTNTEAFF. This chain connects TRBV6-5 to TRBJ1-1; D might be TRBD1 (5 bases). Germline lookup yields CDR1 MNHEY and CDR2 SVGAGI. CDR3 length equals 14 residues. The V gene lost 5 bases and the J gene lost 1 base, with 11 bases spanning the gap.

The rearrangement uses TRBV7-2 and TRBJ1-1; a possible D gene is TRBD1 (5 bases). Per germline, CDR1 SGHTA and CDR2 FQGNSA. Deletions cut 1 base from V and 6 bases from J, with 15 bases between. There are 15 residues in the CDR3. CDR3 nucleotide sequence: TGTGCCAGCAGCTTAGTCGGATCCTTGGGGGCTGAAGCTTTCTTT. Its translation is CASSLVGSLGAEAFF. Full variable domain (rest looked up from reference TRBV7-2 and TRBJ1-1): GAGVSQSPSNKVTEKGKDVELRCDPISGHTALYWYRQSLGQGLEFLIYFQGNSAPDKSGLPSDRFSAERTGGSVSTLTIQRTQQEDSAVYLCASSLVGSLGAEAFFGQGTRLTVV.

V and J are TRBV5-1 and TRBJ2-1, with D perhaps matching TRBD2 (6 bases). The ends were cut back, 5 bases at V and 7 bases at J, with 22 bases in the middle. The CDR3 is made up of 16 amino acids. Germline lookup yields CDR1 SGHRS and CDR2 YFSETQ. CDR3 in DNA: TGCGCCAGCAGTGGGCCTACGGGAGCCATAGTAAATGAGCAGTTCTTC. This sequence encodes CASSGPTGAIVNEQFF.

This clone showed up many times. The V call is TRBV4-3, the J call TRBJ1-2; 8 bases map to TRBD1. The CDR3 runs to 15 residues. From germline, CDR1 is LGHNA and CDR2 YSLEER. V was pared by 0 bases and J by 5 bases, with 5 bases of the junction left unmatched. CDR3 sequence: CASSQDRQGLYGYTF. The DNA for the CDR3 is TGCGCCAGCAGCCAAGACCGACAGGGGTTGTATGGCTACACCTTC.

The chain carries TRBV5-1 and TRBJ2-5; D gene unclear. The CDR3 spans 12 residues. Germline V gene lookup returns CDR1 SGHRS and CDR2 YFSETQ. V lost 3 bases and J 5 bases, leaving 8 bases between the germline ends. CDR3 in amino acids: CASSYSGETQYF. The CDR3 coding sequence is TGCGCCAGCAGCTATAGTGGCGAGACCCAGTACTTC. The variable domain in full, with the rest retrieved from reference TRBV5-1 and TRBJ2-5, is KAGVTQTPRYLIKTRGQQVTLSCSPISGHRSVSWYQQTPGQGLQFLFEYFSETQRNKGNFPGRFSGRQFSNSRSEMNVSTLELGDSALYLCASSYSGETQYFGPGTRLLVL.